Sequencing of this T cell receptor (beta chain) was carried out in a study of CD8 T cells in Susac syndrome. The CDR3 extends over 18 amino acids. Germline V lookup: CDR1 MGHRA, CDR2 YSYEKL. V was shortened by 4 bases and J by 2 bases, with 21 bases between the two germline ends. An input of roughly 0.5 to 1 ug of RNA was subjected to reverse transcription using random hexamers. Each CDR3 protein is one row after TCRdb ran MiXCR on the immunoSEQ multiplex PCR reads. The sample gives 250,000 to 300,000 distinct CDR3 sequences, around 85% of which show up once; 0.21% is in the top ten. Sequenced: CD8+ T cells from PBMCs. This sequence originates from a human donor with multiple sclerosis. The rearrangement uses TRBV4-1 and TRBJ1-3; D remains unclear. CDR3 region: CASSPRPGTDTAGNTIYF. The CDR3 nucleotides read TGCGCCAGCAGCCCTCGTCCGGGTACAGACACAGCTGGAAACACCATATATTTT.